The T cell receptor (beta chain) described here comes from a study of cytomegalovirus exposure and HLA in healthy donors. Turning to the study itself: Genetic ancestry analysis placed around four fifths of the roughly 400 donors that were genotyped in the Caucasian-associated cluster. Notes on the study in general: The CMV antigen specificity of three CMV-associated chains was confirmed through in vitro analysis.

The PCR was carried out with 60 Vbeta primers and 13 Jbeta primers. Here immunoSEQ multiplex PCR was the method, and the copy in TCRdb shows in-frame clones only, minus some. This sample yields approximately 160,000 clones, of which around 72% are seen a single time; approximately 1.5% belongs to the top ten. This CDR3 contains 17 residues. Trimming left V 1 base short and J 9 bases short, with 22 bases between. Germline V gives CDR1 LGHNA, CDR2 YNFKEQ. Only a few counts were recorded for this clone. What it binds is not known. The chain is built from TRBV4-2 and TRBJ1-3, with a tentative D call TRBD1 (5 bases). This sequence was found in a man over 45 in good health and CMV-seronegative. Sequences were obtained from PBMCs. CDR3 protein: CASSQADRVGGKSTIYF. The DNA for the CDR3 is TGTGCCAGCAGCCAAGCCGATCGTGTCGGGGGGAAGAGCACCATATATTTT.